This passage covers 18 T cell receptor beta chains from one sample sequenced in a study of cytomegalovirus exposure and HLA in healthy donors. 13 Jbeta primers and 60 Vbeta primers were used for the PCR. Using immunoSEQ multiplex PCR, the repertoire was profiled, and TCRdb retains in-frame clones only, with some absent. This sample yields about 160,000 clones, of which over 60% are seen a single time; about 0.93% belongs to the top ten. Sequenced: PBMCs. These TCRs come from a woman aged 50 to 60 in good health and CMV-seropositive.

This chain connects TRBV29-1 to TRBJ2-7, with 9 nucleotides matching TRBD2. Per germline, CDR1 SQVTM and CDR2 ANQGSEA. V was pared by 4 bases and J by 1 base, with 14 bases of the junction left unmatched. This CDR3 is built from 17 residues. CDR3: CSVVGNYIAGVSYEQYF. The CDR3, as DNA: TGCAGCGTTGTGGGGAATTATATAGCGGGGGTTTCCTACGAGCAGTACTTC.

V and J are TRBV5-3 and TRBJ2-5; 12 positions agree with TRBD1. TRBV5-3 is flagged as an ORF with uncertain function. Trimming at V came to 0 bases and at J to 2 bases, leaving 11 bases not matched to a gene. This CDR3 contains 19 residues. CDR3 loop: CARSLGHGTGGRVQETQYF. The DNA for the CDR3 is TGTGCCAGAAGCTTGGGTCACGGGACAGGGGGCCGAGTTCAAGAGACCCAGTACTTC.

The chain uses TRBV9 and TRBJ1-1, with 8 bases that match TRBD1. The length of the CDR3 is 13 residues. CDR1 and CDR2 (germline): SGDLS, YYNGEE. J gave up 1 base and V 5 bases, and 1 base lay outside the gene matches. The CDR3 DNA reads TGTGCCAGCAGACAGGGGGGGAACACTGAAGCTTTCTTT. Translated: CASRQGGNTEAFF.

V gene TRBV27 combines with J gene TRBJ2-5; 7 nucleotides align to TRBD1. V lost 6 bases, J lost 7 bases, and 2 bases stayed unmatched. This CDR3 is 11 amino acids long. Germline V CDR1 and CDR2: MNHEY, SMNVEV (reference sequence). The DNA for the CDR3 is TGTGCCAGCAGACAGGGGTCGACCCAGTACTTC. This codes for CASRQGSTQYF.

The DNA for the CDR3 is TGTGCCAGCAGACGCAGAGGGTCAGATACGCAGTATTTT. Translation: CASRRRGSDTQYF. The chain has TRBV6-6 and TRBJ2-3; D possibly corresponds to TRBD2 (5 bases). This CDR3 has 13 amino acids. The V end was cut by 6 bases, the J end by 4 bases, with 11 bases between. The germline V gene has CDR1 MNHNY and CDR2 SVGAGI (reference sequence).

This chain connects TRBV5-1 to TRBJ2-4; 8 bases map to TRBD1. V shed 4 bases, J shed 3 bases, and the junction held 18 bases outside the gene matches. The CDR3 length is 19 residues. CDR1 is SGHRS and CDR2 is YFSETQ in the germline V gene. Written as DNA, the CDR3 is TGCGCCAGCAGCGACAGGGGTTTTAGCGGTCGGACCGGCAAAAACATTCAGTACTTC. Translating it yields CASSDRGFSGRTGKNIQYF. Filled out from reference TRBV5-1 and TRBJ2-4, the complete variable domain reads KAGVTQTPRYLIKTRGQQVTLSCSPISGHRSVSWYQQTPGQGLQFLFEYFSETQRNKGNFPGRFSGRQFSNSRSEMNVSTLELGDSALYLCASSDRGFSGRTGKNIQYFGAGTRLSVL.

The V and J genes are TRBV6-5 and TRBJ1-5, with 7 nucleotides matching TRBD1. Per germline, CDR1 MNHEY and CDR2 SVGAGI. The CDR3 is made up of 15 amino acids. The ends lost 6 bases at V and 0 bases at J; junction bases unmatched: 5. The CDR3 reads CASRGTAFSNQPQHF. The CDR3, as DNA: TGTGCCAGCAGGGGGACAGCTTTTAGCAATCAGCCCCAGCATTTT.

The chain uses TRBV6-5 and TRBJ1-4; 10 bases agree with TRBD1. Trimming at V came to 4 bases and at J to 4 bases, leaving 3 bases not matched to a gene. The CDR3 loop spans 15 amino acids. Germline V gene lookup returns CDR1 MNHEY and CDR2 SVGAGI. CDR3: CASSWDRGSNEKLFF. The CDR3 coding sequence is TGTGCCAGCAGTTGGGACAGGGGCAGTAATGAAAAACTGTTTTTT.

The chain recombines TRBV28 with TRBJ1-1; 7 bases are shared with TRBD1. The CDR3 covers 16 residues. The V gene end was trimmed by 2 bases and the J gene end by 3 bases; junction bases not matched to a gene: 9. CDR1 and CDR2 (germline): MDHEN, SYDVKM. The CDR3 here is CASSLLSRDSYTEAFF. The CDR3 bases are TGTGCCAGCAGTTTACTATCCCGGGACAGCTACACTGAAGCTTTCTTT.

This sequence joins TRBV7-2 and TRBJ2-7; 10 bases align to TRBD1. V was pared by 3 bases and J by 6 bases, with 8 bases of the junction left unmatched. Germline values: CDR1 SGHTA, CDR2 FQGNSA. The CDR3 covers 15 residues. The CDR3 loop is CASSFKRDRGAEQYF. For the CDR3, the DNA is TGTGCCAGCAGCTTCAAACGGGACAGGGGTGCCGAGCAGTACTTC.

The chain has TRBV5-6 and TRBJ1-4; tentative D call: TRBD1 (6 bases). V was shortened by 4 bases and J by 4 bases, with 17 bases between the two germline ends. Germline assignment: CDR1 SGHDT and CDR2 YYEEEE. The CDR3 covers 16 residues. CDR3 protein: CASSLTRTAYNEKLFF. The CDR3 DNA follows: TGTGCCAGCAGCCTCACCCGGACAGCTTATAATGAAAAACTGTTTTTT. Looking up the rest from reference TRBV5-6 and TRBJ1-4 gives the full variable domain: DAGVTQSPTHLIKTRGQQVTLRCSPKSGHDTVSWYQQALGQGPQFIFQYYEEEERQRGNFPDRFSGHQFPNYSSELNVNALLLGDSALYLCASSLTRTAYNEKLFFGSGTQLSVL.

This clone was picked up a small number of times. This sequence joins TRBV5-6 and TRBJ2-5, with D possibly TRBD2 on 6 matching bases. V shed 5 bases and J shed 5 bases, with 16 bases lying between them. CDR1 and CDR2 (germline): SGHDT, YYEEEE. The CDR3 loop spans 14 amino acids. The DNA for the CDR3 is TGTGCCAGCAGTCAGATACGGGAGTTTGAGACCCAGTACTTC. This encodes CASSQIREFETQYF.

The chain carries TRBV15 and TRBJ1-3; the match to TRBD1 covers 10 bases. Trimming removed 5 bases from V and 0 bases from J; junction bases left unmatched: 13. Germline CDR1 LNHNV, CDR2 YYDKDF (reference sequence). This CDR3 has 19 residues. The CDR3 coding sequence is TGTGCCACCAGCGGGGGCGTGGGATGGACAGGGGGCTCTGGAAACACCATATATTTT. Translation: CATSGGVGWTGGSGNTIYF. Using reference TRBV15 and TRBJ1-3 for the parts outside the CDR3, the full variable domain is DAMVIQNPRYQVTQFGKPVTLSCSQTLNHNVMYWYQQKSSQAPKLLFHYYDKDFNNEADTPDNFQSRRPNTSFCFLDIRSPGLGDTAMYLCATSGGVGWTGGSGNTIYFGEGSWLTVV.

The chain is built from TRBV27 and TRBJ1-1; D gene unclear. From germline, CDR1 is MNHEY and CDR2 SMNVEV (reference sequence). V was shortened by 6 bases and J by 1 base, with 12 bases between the two germline ends. The CDR3 contains 14 residues. CDR3: CASRLLHKNTEAFF. The CDR3 nucleotides read TGTGCCAGCAGACTTCTCCATAAGAACACTGAAGCTTTCTTT.

The chain has TRBV13 and TRBJ2-3; TRBD2 aligns across 8 bases. Per germline, CDR1 PRHDT and CDR2 FYEKMQ (reference sequence). This CDR3 region has 16 residues. V shed 6 bases and J 6 bases; nucleotides not matched to a gene: 14. CDR3 protein: CASSSPLAGGWDTQYF. Here the CDR3 DNA reads TGTGCCAGCAGTTCCCCCCTAGCGGGCGGTTGGGATACGCAGTATTTT.

V usage is TRBV19 and J usage is TRBJ1-2, with D possibly matching TRBD1 (6 bases). Germline assignment: CDR1 LNHDA and CDR2 SQIVND (reference sequence). This CDR3 region has 10 residues. The CDR3 DNA sequence: TGTGGGCCCGGGACAAATGGCTACACCTTC. This translates into CGPGTNGYTF.

The V and J genes are TRBV5-4 and TRBJ2-1; 10 bases map to TRBD1. This CDR3 spans 14 amino acids. Trimming cost V 5 bases and J 7 bases; bases outside gene matches: 6. Per germline, CDR1 SGHNT and CDR2 YYREEE (reference sequence). The CDR3 DNA sequence: TGTGCCAGCAGAACCGGGACAGGGGATAATGAGCAGTTCTTC. Translation gives CASRTGTGDNEQFF. Based on the CDR3 plus reference TRBV5-4 and TRBJ2-1, the full variable domain is ETGVTQSPTHLIKTRGQQVTLRCSSQSGHNTVSWYQQALGQGPQFIFQYYREEENGRGNFPPRFSGLQFPNYSSELNVNALELDDSALYLCASRTGTGDNEQFFGPGTRLTVL.

In this sample, this clone turned up a few times. This rearrangement joins TRBV15 to TRBJ1-2; 7 nucleotides align to TRBD1. Germline V lookup: CDR1 LNHNV, CDR2 YYDKDF (reference sequence). This CDR3 comprises 17 residues. With V trimmed by 3 bases and J by 4 bases, 14 bases remained unmatched. The CDR3 DNA is TGTGCCACCAGCAGCGGTACTGGGACAGCGGTCGTCTATGGCTACACCTTC. The encoded protein is CATSSGTGTAVVYGYTF.